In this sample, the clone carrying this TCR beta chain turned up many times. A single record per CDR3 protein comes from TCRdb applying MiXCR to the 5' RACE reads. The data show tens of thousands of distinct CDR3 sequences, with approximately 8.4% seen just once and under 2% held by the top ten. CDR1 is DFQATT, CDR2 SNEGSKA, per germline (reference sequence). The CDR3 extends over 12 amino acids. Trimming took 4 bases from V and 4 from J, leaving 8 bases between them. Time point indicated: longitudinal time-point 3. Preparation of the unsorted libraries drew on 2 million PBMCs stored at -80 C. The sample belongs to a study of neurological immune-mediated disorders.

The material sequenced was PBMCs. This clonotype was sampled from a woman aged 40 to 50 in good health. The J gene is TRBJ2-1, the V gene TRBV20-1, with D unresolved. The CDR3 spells CSAKNPYNEQFF. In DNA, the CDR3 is TGCAGTGCTAAGAACCCTTACAATGAGCAGTTCTTC.